One sample yielded the 28 T cell receptor beta chains listed below, sequenced in a study of ipilimumab plus nivolumab after autologous stem cell transplantation (dated by TCRdb to about 2021). Receptor libraries were prepared by the immunoSEQ multiplex PCR assay. TCRdb carries this immuneACCESS record with in-frame sequences only. Its versions omit some clonotypes, under half of them owing to an unresolved V gene in the studies checked, with the rest unexplained. The sample table shows 77,000 or so clones, and 83% are seen once. The biggest ten clones account for more than 2% of the sample. Sequenced material: PBMCs, taken in a trial of ipilimumab plus nivolumab as post-transplant consolidation. The source of these receptors is a male donor with diffuse large B-cell lymphoma.

The chain combines TRBV5-5 with TRBJ1-5; possibly TRBD1 for D (5 bases). The CDR3 length is 17 residues. The V and J ends lost 3 bases and 3 bases respectively, with 19 bases between them. Germline V gives CDR1 SGHKS, CDR2 YYEKEE (reference sequence). The CDR3 sequence: CASSSYLAAGNNQPQHF. The DNA for the CDR3 is TGTGCCAGCAGCTCATATTTGGCGGCAGGGAACAATCAGCCCCAGCATTTT. The full variable domain, completed using reference TRBV5-5 and TRBJ1-5, is DAGVTQSPTHLIKTRGQQVTLRCSPISGHKSVSWYQQVLGQGPQFIFQYYEKEERGRGNFPDRFSARQFPNYSSELNVNALLLGDSALYLCASSSYLAAGNNQPQHFGDGTRLSIL.

A single count supports this clone. The rearrangement joins TRBV4-1 to TRBJ2-3; 12 bases fit TRBD2. The junction had 9 bases not matched to a gene; V was cut back by 5 bases and J by 6 bases. The CDR3 is 16 residues long. In germline, CDR1 is MGHRA, CDR2 YSYEKL. The CDR3 sequence is CASSSLAGGGRDTQYF. In DNA form, the CDR3 reads TGCGCCAGCAGCAGCCTAGCGGGGGGGGGCAGGGATACGCAGTATTTT.

V usage is TRBV7-2 and J usage is TRBJ2-5; 9 nucleotides line up with TRBD2. The V and J ends lost 1 base and 7 bases, in that order; junction bases with no gene match: 7. Germline loops: CDR1 SGHTA, CDR2 FQGNSA. This CDR3 comprises 15 residues. CDR3 nucleotide sequence: TGTGCCAGCAGCTTAGGTGGTAGCGGGGGATGGACCCAGTACTTC. It codes for CASSLGGSGGWTQYF.

This clone is a singleton in its sample. The chain employs TRBV19 and TRBJ2-1, with TRBD2 matching over 8 bases. This CDR3 contains 16 residues. Per germline, CDR1 LNHDA and CDR2 SQIVND (reference sequence). V lost 6 bases and J lost 5; bases outside the gene matches: 12. The DNA for the CDR3 is TGTGCCAGTAGCCCGCGGGCGACTAGCGCCCACAATGAGCAGTTCTTC. Its protein product is CASSPRATSAHNEQFF.

The rearrangement joins TRBV6-5 to TRBJ1-3; 9 bases fit TRBD1. The V and J ends lost 5 bases and 4 bases, in that order; junction bases with no gene match: 6. Germline V gene lookup returns CDR1 MNHEY and CDR2 SVGAGI. The CDR3 consists of 15 residues. The CDR3 region has the DNA TGTGCCAGCAGTAGGGACAGGGCAGGAGGAAACACCATATATTTT. Protein: CASSRDRAGGNTIYF.

The rearrangement joins TRBV6-5 to TRBJ1-5; D gene unclear. CDR3 length: 13 amino acids. Trimming took off 8 bases at V and 0 bases at J, with 8 bases between the two ends. Germline V gene sequence: CDR1 MNHEY, CDR2 SVGAGI. CDR3 in DNA: TGTGCCAGCGGGAGATATAGCAATCAGCCCCAGCATTTT. It encodes CASGRYSNQPQHF.

The rearrangement uses TRBV5-1 and TRBJ2-7, with D perhaps being TRBD1 or TRBD2 (6 bases each). The germline gives CDR1 SGHRS, CDR2 YFSETQ. The CDR3 is 19 residues long. The ends were cut back, 7 bases at V and 0 bases at J, with 29 bases in the middle. In DNA, the CDR3 is TGCGCCAGCTCTGGCCCGGGGGCCGGACGCGGCCACAGCTCCTACGAGCAGTACTTC. It yields the protein CASSGPGAGRGHSSYEQYF.

V is TRBV7-2 and J is TRBJ1-3, with TRBD1 as a possible D gene (5 bases). Trimming removed 1 base from V and 8 bases from J, with 9 bases in between. The CDR3 sequence is 13 residues long. CDR1 and CDR2 from the germline V gene are SGHTA and FQGNSA. DNA for the CDR3: TGTGCCAGCAGCTTAGGGCAAGGGGACACCATATATTTT. It yields the protein CASSLGQGDTIYF.

The chain employs TRBV19 and TRBJ1-5; the D gene is possibly TRBD1 (5 bases). CDR3 length equals 14 residues. Trimming shortened V by 5 bases and J by 5 bases, and 13 bases separated the two germline ends. Germline assignment: CDR1 LNHDA and CDR2 SQIVND (reference sequence). In DNA, the CDR3 is TGTGCCAGTAGTGCACGGGACGGATATCAGCCCCAGCATTTT. Its translation: CASSARDGYQPQHF.

This clone was seen repeatedly, ten times or more. Other DNA variants within this sample encode the same CDR3. This rearrangement joins TRBV7-3 to TRBJ1-2; D ambiguous. V was clipped by 7 bases and J by 6 bases, with 15 bases between them. Germline CDR1 SGHTA, CDR2 FQGTGA. CDR3 length: 13 amino acids. CDR3 in DNA: TGTGCCAGCACCAAGGGAAAAGATGATGGCTACACCTTC. The encoded protein is CASTKGKDDGYTF.

The genes are TRBV7-3 and TRBJ1-1, with TRBD1 matching over 11 bases. The germline gives CDR1 SGHTA, CDR2 FQGTGA. The V segment lost 5 bases and the J segment 6 bases; nucleotides outside the gene matches: 11. The CDR3 totals 16 residues. Here the CDR3 DNA reads TGTGCCAGCAGCCCTAGCGGACAGGGGGCGGGGGCTGAAGCTTTCTTT. Translation: CASSPSGQGAGAEAFF.

This chain joins TRBV12-5 and TRBJ1-1, with no clear D. Germline V gene data show CDR1 as LGHNT and CDR2 as FRNRAP. The length of the CDR3 is 15 residues. Trimming left V 0 bases short and J 2 bases short, with 10 bases between. CDR3 residues: CASGLVSGVNTEAFF. CDR3 DNA: TGTGCTAGTGGTTTGGTATCTGGGGTAAACACTGAAGCTTTCTTT. Using reference TRBV12-5 and TRBJ1-1 for the parts outside the CDR3, the full variable domain is DARVTQTPRHKVTEMGQEVTMRCQPILGHNTVFWYRQTMMQGLELLAYFRNRAPLDDSGMPKDRFSAEMPDATLATLKIQPSEPRDSAVYFCASGLVSGVNTEAFFGQGTRLTVV.

This chain joins TRBV5-1 and TRBJ2-3; 7 nucleotides line up with TRBD2. The CDR3 consists of 15 residues. V shed 2 bases, J shed 4 bases, and the junction held 7 bases outside the gene matches. Germline V CDR1 and CDR2: SGHRS, YFSETQ. The CDR3 DNA reads TGCGCCAGCAGCTTCCCTAGCGGTGACGCAGATACGCAGTATTTT. It encodes CASSFPSGDADTQYF.

This chain links TRBV7-3 with TRBJ2-3; D is uncertain. The length of the CDR3 is 13 residues. In germline, CDR1 is SGHTA, CDR2 FQGTGA. Deletions cut 4 bases from V and 2 bases from J, with 7 bases between. This chain's CDR3 is CASSSNPTDTQYF. The CDR3 bases are TGTGCCAGCAGCTCTAACCCCACAGATACGCAGTATTTT.

The CDR3 DNA sequence: TGTGCCAGCACAGGTAGCGGGTACACAGATACGCAGTATTTT. Encoded protein: CASTGSGYTDTQYF. The chain combines TRBV25-1 with TRBJ2-3, with 7 nucleotides matching TRBD2. With V trimmed by 7 bases and J by 2 bases, 6 bases remained unmatched. Germline values: CDR1 MGHDK, CDR2 SYGVNS. The CDR3 extends over 14 amino acids.

This clone is a singleton in its sample. The chain couples TRBV5-4 to TRBJ2-4; D not resolved. Germline CDR1 is SGHNT and CDR2 is YYREEE (reference sequence). The CDR3 is 14 residues long. V lost 0 bases and J lost 5, with 9 bases in between. The CDR3 nucleotides are TGTGCCAGCAGCTTGGAGGCTACCGAAAACATTCAGTACTTC. Its protein product is CASSLEATENIQYF.

The genes are TRBV14 and TRBJ2-5; D perhaps matches TRBD2 (5 bases). Germline assignment: CDR1 SGHDN and CDR2 FVKESK. Trimming took off 2 bases at V and 2 bases at J, with 12 bases between the two ends. There are 15 residues in the CDR3. The chain's CDR3 is CASSQLTMRQETQYF. CDR3 nucleotides: TGTGCCAGCAGCCAATTGACTATGAGGCAAGAGACCCAGTACTTC.

On this clone itself: It may be a read error: a sequence one base away is much more abundant. Here the CDR3 DNA reads TGTGCCAGCACCAAGGGAAAAGATGATGGCTACACCTTT. Translation: CASTKGKDDGYTF. The chain recombines TRBV7-5 with TRBJ1-2. TRBV7-5 is a recognized pseudogene. CDR3 length: 13 residues.

This chain links TRBV11-2 with TRBJ2-2, with 8 positions matching TRBD1. From germline, CDR1 is SGHAT and CDR2 FQNNGV. The CDR3 runs to 14 residues. V shed 3 bases, J shed 7 bases, and the junction held 4 bases outside the gene matches. CDR3 residues: CASSFGQGNGELFF. The CDR3 coding sequence is TGTGCCAGCAGCTTCGGACAGGGTAACGGGGAGCTGTTTTTT.

As to this clone: Other DNA sequences in the sample encode the same CDR3. The chain's CDR3 is CASSGTSGGTPSTDTQYF. The CDR3 DNA follows: TGTGCCAGTAGTGGGACTAGCGGGGGCACCCCTAGCACAGATACGCAGTATTTT. The V and J genes are TRBV19 and TRBJ2-3; TRBD2 matches at 14 bases. The J segment lost 0 bases and the V segment lost 5 bases, leaving 7 bases of the junction unmatched. CDR1 LNHDA and CDR2 SQIVND come from the germline V gene (reference sequence). The CDR3 spans 18 residues.

Regarding this clone: At one end, the junction sequence differs from germline, possibly due to a read error. The chain uses TRBV30 and TRBJ2-7, with D perhaps being TRBD1 or TRBD2 (5 bases each). CDR1 and CDR2 from the germline V gene are GTSNPN and SVGIG (reference sequence). The CDR3 runs to 13 residues. CDR3 in DNA: TGTGCCTGGAGTGTACTGATTGGGGGACCACGCGACTTC. The encoded protein is CAWSVLIGGPRDF.

This rearrangement joins TRBV7-9 to TRBJ1-4; a weak D match, TRBD1 (5 bases). CDR3 length: 13 amino acids. CDR1 and CDR2 from the germline V gene are SEHNR and FQNEAQ (reference sequence). Deletions cut 11 bases from V and 4 bases from J, with 14 bases between. CDR3 protein: CACGRDLNEKLFF. For the CDR3, the DNA is TGTGCCTGCGGGAGGGACCTTAATGAAAAACTGTTTTTT.

This clone was found once. The V and J genes are TRBV7-3 and TRBJ2-1, with 7 bases that match TRBD1. CDR1 and CDR2 from the germline V gene are SGHTA and FQGTGA. The ends lost 2 bases at V and 12 bases at J; junction bases unmatched: 7. The CDR3 covers 13 residues. The CDR3 DNA is TGTGCCAGCAGCTTATACACAGGGGTGGGGCAGTTCTTC. Translation gives CASSLYTGVGQFF.

This rearrangement joins TRBV12-2 to TRBJ2-7. TRBV12-2 is tagged as a pseudogene. CDR3 length: 17 amino acids. The CDR3 region has the DNA TGTGCAAGTCGCTTAGATCGGTCGATCAAGGGGGGCTACGAGCAGTACTTC. Its protein is CASRLDRSIKGGYEQYF.

The chain couples TRBV27 to TRBJ2-7; 7 nucleotides match TRBD2. With 6 bases clipped from V and 6 bases from J, the junction kept 8 bases outside the gene matches. The CDR3 is made up of 13 amino acids. CDR1 and CDR2 (germline): MNHEY, SMNVEV (reference sequence). CDR3 DNA: TGTGCCAGCAGCCCCGGGACTAAGGTCGAGCAGTACTTC. It specifies CASSPGTKVEQYF.

This clone showed up just once. The chain links TRBV7-9 to TRBJ2-3; no firm D call. The germline V gene has CDR1 SEHNR and CDR2 FQNEAQ (reference sequence). The CDR3 runs 12 residues. The V end was cut by 1 base, the J end by 4 bases, with 3 bases between. The CDR3 nucleotides read TGTGCCAGCAGCTTAGTGGCAGATACGCAGTATTTT. This gives the protein CASSLVADTQYF.

The chain recombines TRBV5-5 with TRBJ2-3, with D unresolved. CDR3 length: 15 residues. From germline, CDR1 is SGHKS and CDR2 YYEKEE (reference sequence). V was trimmed by 4 bases and J by 1 base, leaving 13 bases between them. Here the CDR3 DNA reads TGTGCCAGCAGCGTTAATCCACGAGGCACAGATACGCAGTATTTT. It is translated as CASSVNPRGTDTQYF.

The chain has TRBV19 and TRBJ1-3; no clear D. This CDR3 region has 13 residues. The V gene lost 5 bases and the J gene lost 2 bases, with 7 bases spanning the gap. The germline V gene encodes CDR1 LNHDA and CDR2 SQIVND (reference sequence). The CDR3, as DNA: TGTGCCAGTAGTCAGTTTACTGGAAACACCATATATTTT. This sequence encodes CASSQFTGNTIYF.